This TCR beta chain was recorded in a study of shared clonotypes between healthy human individuals. In the study overall: With ages of 18 to 49, the donors were a couple of women and three men.

CD45RO-negative cells were positively selected for CCR7, leaving out terminally differentiated effector memory CD45RA+ cells. The CDR3 covers 14 residues. The V gene's germline CDR1 is LNHDA and CDR2 SQIVND (reference sequence). V shed 3 bases and J 4 bases; nucleotides not matched to a gene: 2. Assay: immunoSEQ multiplex PCR; the TCRdb copy retains only in-frame clones and omits some. This sample yields about 1,900,000 clones, of which approximately 94% are seen a single time; roughly 1.2% belongs to the top ten. The sample taken for sequencing was naive CD8+ T cells sorted from blood. The chain carries TRBV19 and TRBJ2-1, with TRBD1 matching 8 bases. The TCR comes from a man in his late teens or twenties in good health. For the CDR3, the DNA is TGTGCCAGTAGTATTCAGGGGGCTTACAATGAGCAGTTCTTC. Its protein is CASSIQGAYNEQFF. Full variable domain (rest looked up from reference TRBV19 and TRBJ2-1): DGGITQSPKYLFRKEGQNVTLSCEQNLNHDAMYWYRQDPGQGLRLIYYSQIVNDFQKGDIAEGYSVSREKKESFPLTVTSAQKNPTAFYLCASSIQGAYNEQFFGPGTRLTVL.